This T cell receptor beta chain was recorded in a study of blood T cell repertoires in COVID-19. Study-wide context: Specimens from acute and convalescent COVID-19 originated in the United States, Italy and Spain. In each case, the material was cDNA or gDNA derived from T cells, B-cell-depleted T cells, or PBMCs.

Original data processing: Amplification of reference gene primers provided the estimated nucleated cell counts. Profiled with immunoSEQ multiplex PCR; TCRdb holds only in-frame clones, not every one. V and J calls and clone size are those listed in that table; D and trimming were worked out from the DNA. Of around 70,000 clones listed, roughly 90% are singletons. This CDR3 is built from 12 residues. Germline loops: CDR1 ENHRY, CDR2 SYGVKD. V lost 5 bases and J lost 9; bases outside the gene matches: 6. The sequence derives from an older woman with active COVID-19. The V call is TRBV10-3, the J call TRBJ1-1; 7 bases match TRBD1. Input material: peripheral blood. The CDR3 spells CAISPGTEQAFF. As DNA, the CDR3 is TGTGCCATCAGTCCCGGGACAGAACAAGCTTTCTTT.